This T cell receptor beta chain was obtained from a study of T cells in narcolepsy. V lost 3 bases, J lost 1 base, and 3 bases stayed unmatched. Germline V gives CDR1 KGHSH, CDR2 LQKENI. The CDR3 is made up of 16 amino acids. This table comes from immunoSEQ multiplex PCR, and its TCRdb copy is limited to in-frame clones, with some not included. This table has 30,000 to 40,000 clones, around 86% appearing once. The specimen was CD45RA- memory CD4+ T cells from PBMCs. The V gene is TRBV18, the J gene TRBJ2-2, with TRBD1 identical over 9 bases. The clonotype originates from a human donor with narcolepsy. CDR3 sequence: CASSPPGQGNTGELFF. Here the CDR3 DNA reads TGTGCCAGCTCACCGCCGGGACAGGGGAACACCGGGGAGCTGTTTTTT.